This is a list of T cell receptor beta chains from one sample in a study of cytomegalovirus exposure and HLA in healthy donors. TCRdb's copy holds only in-frame clones and misses some; the assay was immunoSEQ multiplex PCR. This sample yields about 200,000 clones, of which more than 75% are seen a single time; roughly 2% belongs to the top ten. Sequencing was performed on PBMCs. All receptors come from a woman under 30 in good health and CMV-seropositive. Each CDR3 is given with its conserved first and last residue. D genes are given only for firm matches. Rows may omit the clone size; those that give it use once, few, many or a size class.

TRBD2	TRBV9	.	TRBJ2-1	15	CASSVLADRAMKQFF	TGTGCCAGCAGCGTGCTAGCGGACCGAGCAATGAAACAGTTCTTC
TRBD2	TRBV15	.	TRBJ2-1	18	CATSRAGRGPRSYNEQFF	TGTGCCACCAGCAGAGCCGGGAGGGGACCGAGGTCCTACAATGAGCAGTTCTTC
TRBD2	TRBV4-1	.	TRBJ2-7	15	CASSQASGLSVEQYF	TGCGCCAGCAGCCAGGCTAGCGGATTGTCGGTGGAGCAGTACTTC
.	TRBV4-1	few	TRBJ2-7	13	CASSQKQDYEQYF	TGCGCCAGCAGCCAGAAACAAGACTACGAGCAGTACTTC
TRBD2	TRBV19	.	TRBJ2-3	16	CASSIVTSGRTDTQYF	TGTGCCAGTAGTATAGTGACTAGCGGGAGGACAGATACGCAGTATTTT
.	TRBV6-5	.	TRBJ1-2	14	CASSYGGLGYGYTF	TGTGCCAGCAGTTACGGGGGCCTTGGCTATGGCTACACCTTC
TRBD1	TRBV27	.	TRBJ2-6	15	CASRQGARGANVLTF	TGTGCCAGCAGACAGGGGGCGCGAGGGGCCAACGTCCTGACTTTC
.	TRBV6-1	once	TRBJ1-5	15	CASSEAPYSNQPQHF	TGTGCCAGCAGTGAAGCTCCTTATAGCAATCAGCCCCAGCATTTT
.	TRBV15	.	TRBJ1-5	15	CATSLTAGLGQPQHF	TGTGCCACCAGCTTAACCGCAGGGTTAGGTCAGCCCCAGCATTTT
TRBD1	TRBV4-2	.	TRBJ1-4	14	CASSPGQGSGKLFF	TGTGCCAGCAGCCCCGGACAGGGGTCGGGAAAACTGTTTTTT
.	TRBV10-2	.	TRBJ2-7	15	CASSEPRRAPYEQYF	TGCGCCAGCAGTGAGCCTCGGAGGGCACCCTACGAGCAGTACTTC
.	TRBV4-1	.	TRBJ2-3	17	CASSQPVRAGRADTQYF	TGCGCCAGCAGCCAACCGGTTCGGGCGGGAAGGGCAGATACGCAGTATTTT
.	TRBV6-5	few	TRBJ1-5	15	CASSYSARVNQPQHF	TGTGCCAGCAGTTACTCGGCCAGGGTCAATCAGCCCCAGCATTTT